This TCR beta chain stems from a study of Ad26.COV2.S vaccination and SARS-CoV-2 variants. Study-level points and caveats: Measurement of non-spike TCR breadth gave similar results in vaccine and placebo recipients.

TCRdb's table, derived via immunoSEQ multiplex PCR, lists solely in-frame clones and lacks some. Among 400,000 or so clones listed, approximately 91% were seen once. Germline CDR1 is GTSNPN and CDR2 is SVGIG (reference sequence). This CDR3 contains 15 residues. V was pared by 0 bases and J by 4 bases, with 15 bases between. Treatment specified: about 20 received Ad26.COV2.S at low or high dose, single or two shots; about 5 received placebo; per-sample allocation not given. On day 63 after the first injection, vaccine and placebo recipients gave samples. About this clone itself: The antigen is not known.

The clonotype was recovered from a person between 18 and 59 years old who received the Ad26.COV2.S COVID-19 vaccine or a placebo. The specimen comprised peripheral blood, sampled in a trial of Ad26.COV2.S vaccine versus placebo. V gene TRBV30 combines with J gene TRBJ1-2, with D maybe TRBD1 (6 bases). Here the CDR3 DNA reads TGTGCCTGGAGTGTAAGGGGGGTCGGAACCTATGGCTACACCTTC. Its translation: CAWSVRGVGTYGYTF.